Detailed here is one T cell receptor beta chain. Its antigen is unknown. The input lacks base qualities; no much larger clone sits a single base away. Patients with autoimmune disease history or receiving systemic immunosuppression were excluded from the trial. Peripheral blood for TCR sequencing was drawn from every dose cohort at baseline, at cycle 4 day 1 and at cycle 7 day 1. Samples were obtained from an open-label, multicenter, first-in-human phase I dose-escalation trial of ivuxolimab. Adults with locally advanced or metastatic head and neck squamous cell, hepatocellular, melanoma or renal cell carcinoma were enrolled in the trial. Before TCR sequencing, CD4+ T cells and CD8+ T cells from peripheral blood were sorted into separate populations. The CDR3 runs 14 amino acids, cysteine and phenylalanine included. The sequence is cut down to CDR3 DNA, 42 bases in frame from base 1. Trimming leaves V shorter by 5 bases and J shorter by 6 bases, with the junction holding 7 bases beyond the gene matches. CDR1 SGHTA and CDR2 FQGTGA were looked up in the germline V gene.

This sample is part of a study of OX40 agonist ivuxolimab in advanced cancers. About the full investigation: Ivuxolimab, which targeted the costimulatory receptor OX40 (CD134), was an agonistic, fully human IgG2 monoclonal antibody. Intravenous ivuxolimab was administered to patients every 2 weeks at six dose levels: 0.01, 0.1, 0.3, 1.5, 3 and 10 mg/kg. Among the approximately 50 dose-escalation patients, around 20 had hepatocellular carcinoma, some 15 melanoma, 9 renal cell carcinoma and 9 head and neck cancer. In the dose-escalation cohort, 82.7% of patients were male, and the mean age was roughly 60 years, with a range of about 23 to 90. Prior anti-PD-1, anti-PD-L1 or anti-CTLA-4 therapy was permitted, and checkpoint inhibitors had been received by less than 45% of dose-escalation patients. Partial responses occurred in three dose-escalation patients: two with cutaneous melanoma and one with hepatocellular carcinoma. The purpose of peripheral TCRbeta sequencing was to test whether ivuxolimab changed TCR sequence diversity and led to clonal T-cell expansion. The paper reports the monotherapy dose-escalation portion (N of about 54 patients) of the phase I ivuxolimab trial. Study-wide findings and limitations: In partial responders in the 0.1-3.0 mg/kg groups, normalized peripheral clonal expansion was found to be among the lowest, especially among CD8+ T cells. Low levels of normalized T-cell clonal expansion were also shown by some nonresponding patients. At doses of 0.1 to 3.0 mg/kg, clonal expansion of both CD4+ and CD8+ T cells in blood was seen between baseline and week 6. On average, CD8+ T cells showed more expanded clones than CD4+ T cells after ivuxolimab. Antigen specificity was not determined for the clonally expanded peripheral T cells.

Genomic DNA was extracted from sorted cells for sequencing of the TCRbeta CDR3 region. The immunoSEQ Assay was used for sequencing of TCRbeta CDR3 regions. The clones in this table, taken by TCRdb from immuneACCESS, are in-frame only. Not every clone is retained; where verified, under half of the shortfall comes from an unresolved V gene, and the cause of the rest is unknown. Present in this sample are about 26,000 clones, about 87% of which were seen just once. The top ten constitute approximately 19% of the sample. The chain was built from TRBV7-3 and TRBJ2-3, and 8 junction bases match TRBD2. Sample: CD4+ or CD8+ T cells sorted from blood, taken in a trial of the OX40 agonist ivuxolimab. The sequence came from an adult with an advanced solid tumor such as melanoma, head and neck, liver or kidney cancer. The CDR3 amino acid sequence is: CASSPSGSGDTQYF. The sequenced DNA is TGTGCCAGCAGCCCCAGCGGGAGTGGGGATACGCAGTATTTT.